This TCR beta chain was sequenced in a study of shared clonotypes between healthy human individuals. Clones were read by immunoSEQ multiplex PCR, and TCRdb kept only the in-frame ones, dropping some. The table records about half a million clones, 70% to 80% of them present only once. This clone has only a few counts. This CDR3 is 14 amino acids long. Looked up from germline, CDR1 is SGHRS and CDR2 is YFSETQ. V lost 1 base to trimming and J lost 8 bases, with 12 bases between them. The genes are TRBV5-1 and TRBJ1-4, with D possibly matching TRBD1 (6 bases). This receptor was taken from a woman aged 40-49 years in good health. Some clones in this sample may be carry-over from other donors' samples. Sequencing input: PBMCs. The CDR3 DNA reads TGCGCCAGCAGCTTGTCGCCCCAGGGGGAAAAACTGTTTTTT. This codes for CASSLSPQGEKLFF.